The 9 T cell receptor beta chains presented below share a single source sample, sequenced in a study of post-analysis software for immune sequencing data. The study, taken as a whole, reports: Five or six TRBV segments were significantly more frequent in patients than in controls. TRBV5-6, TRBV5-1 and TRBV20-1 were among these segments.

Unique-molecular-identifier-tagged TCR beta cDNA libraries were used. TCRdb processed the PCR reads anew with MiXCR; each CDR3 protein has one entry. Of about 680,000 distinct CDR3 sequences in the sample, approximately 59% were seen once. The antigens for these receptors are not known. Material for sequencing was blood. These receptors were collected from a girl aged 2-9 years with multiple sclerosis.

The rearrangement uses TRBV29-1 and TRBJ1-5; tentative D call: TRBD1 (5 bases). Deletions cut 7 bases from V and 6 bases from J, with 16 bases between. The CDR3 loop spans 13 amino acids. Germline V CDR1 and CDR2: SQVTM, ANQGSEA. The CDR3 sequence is CSAQEGLGQPQHF. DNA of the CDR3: TGCAGCGCCCAAGAGGGGCTGGGTCAGCCCCAGCATTTT.

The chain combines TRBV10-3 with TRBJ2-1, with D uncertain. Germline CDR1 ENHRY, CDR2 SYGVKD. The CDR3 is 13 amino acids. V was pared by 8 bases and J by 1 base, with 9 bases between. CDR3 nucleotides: TGTGCCATCGCAGCTTTATCCTACAATGAGCAGTTCTTC. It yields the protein CAIAALSYNEQFF.

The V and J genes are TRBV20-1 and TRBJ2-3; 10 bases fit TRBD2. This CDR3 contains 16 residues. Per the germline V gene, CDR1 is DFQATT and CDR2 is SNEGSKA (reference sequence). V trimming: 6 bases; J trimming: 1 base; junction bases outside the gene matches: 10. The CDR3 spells CSASSPGTSGTDTQYF. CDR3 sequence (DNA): TGCAGTGCCTCTTCACCCGGGACTAGCGGCACAGATACGCAGTATTTT.

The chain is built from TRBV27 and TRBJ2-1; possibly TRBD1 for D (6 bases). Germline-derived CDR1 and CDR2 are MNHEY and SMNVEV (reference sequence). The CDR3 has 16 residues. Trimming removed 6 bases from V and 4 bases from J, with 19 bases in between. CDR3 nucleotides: TGTGCCAGCAGACCTACAGGGCTCCCTGGGTACAATGAGCAGTTCTTC. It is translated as CASRPTGLPGYNEQFF.

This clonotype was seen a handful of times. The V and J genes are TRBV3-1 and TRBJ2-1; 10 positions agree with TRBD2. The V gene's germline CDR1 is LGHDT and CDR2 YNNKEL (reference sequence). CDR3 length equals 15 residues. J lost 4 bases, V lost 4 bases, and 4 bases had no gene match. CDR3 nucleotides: TGTGCCAGCAGCCTAACTAGCGGGGAATACAATGAGCAGTTCTTC. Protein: CASSLTSGEYNEQFF.

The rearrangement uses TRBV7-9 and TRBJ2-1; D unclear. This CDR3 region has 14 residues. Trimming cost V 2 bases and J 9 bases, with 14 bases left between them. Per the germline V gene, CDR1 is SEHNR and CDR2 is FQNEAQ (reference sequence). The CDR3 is CASSLWPGEAEQFF. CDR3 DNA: TGTGCCAGCAGCTTATGGCCCGGTGAGGCTGAGCAGTTCTTC.

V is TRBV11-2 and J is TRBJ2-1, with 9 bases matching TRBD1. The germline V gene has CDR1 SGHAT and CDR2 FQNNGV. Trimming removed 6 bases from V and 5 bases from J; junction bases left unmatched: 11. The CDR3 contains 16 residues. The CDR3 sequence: CASSSAGTGNNNEQFF. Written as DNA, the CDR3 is TGTGCCAGCAGTTCCGCAGGGACAGGGAACAACAATGAGCAGTTCTTC.

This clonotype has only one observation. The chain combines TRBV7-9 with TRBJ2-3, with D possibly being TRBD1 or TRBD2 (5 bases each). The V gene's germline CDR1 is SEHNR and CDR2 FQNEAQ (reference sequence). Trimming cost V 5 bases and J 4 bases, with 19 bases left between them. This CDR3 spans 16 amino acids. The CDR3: CASSPPGTPIPDTQYF. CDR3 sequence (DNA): TGTGCCAGCAGCCCGCCCGGGACCCCTATTCCAGATACGCAGTATTTT.

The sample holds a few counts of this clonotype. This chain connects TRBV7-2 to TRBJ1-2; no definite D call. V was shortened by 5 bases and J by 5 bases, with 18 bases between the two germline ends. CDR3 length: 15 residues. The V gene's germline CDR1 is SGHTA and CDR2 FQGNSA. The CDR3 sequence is CASSRTPGADYGYTF. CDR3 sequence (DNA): TGTGCCAGCAGCCGAACCCCAGGTGCAGATTATGGCTACACCTTC.